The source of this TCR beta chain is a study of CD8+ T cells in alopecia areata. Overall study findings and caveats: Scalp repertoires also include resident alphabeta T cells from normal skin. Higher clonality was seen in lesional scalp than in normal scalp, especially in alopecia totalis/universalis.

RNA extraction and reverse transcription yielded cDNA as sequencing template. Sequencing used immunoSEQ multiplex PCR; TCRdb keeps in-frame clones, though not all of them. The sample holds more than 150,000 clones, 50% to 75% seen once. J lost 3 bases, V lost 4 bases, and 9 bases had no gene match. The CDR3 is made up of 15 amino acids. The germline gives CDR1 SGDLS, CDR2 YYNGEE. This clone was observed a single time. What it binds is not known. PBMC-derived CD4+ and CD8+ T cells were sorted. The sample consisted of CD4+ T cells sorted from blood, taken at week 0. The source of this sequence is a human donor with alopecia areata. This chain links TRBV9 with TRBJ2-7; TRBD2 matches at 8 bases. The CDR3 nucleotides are TGTGCCAGCAGCCCCCAAGCGGGGGCGAACTACGAGCAGTACTTC. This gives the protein CASSPQAGANYEQYF.